The 32 T cell receptor beta chains below were found in one sample sequenced in a study of cytomegalovirus exposure and HLA in healthy donors (dated by TCRdb to about 2017). The library relied on the immunoSEQ multiplex PCR assay. For the multiplex PCR, a mixture combining 60 forward primers for TCR Vbeta segments and 13 reverse primers for TCR Jbeta segments was used. TCRdb took this table from immuneACCESS and kept in-frame rearrangements with V and J called. Such tables lack part of the clones; where checked against another copy, unresolved V genes explain under half of the gap, and the rest is unexplained. The sample table contains over 130,000 clones; only one count was recorded for 88% of them. The top ten constitute roughly 0.5% of the sample. The source material was PBMCs. The receptor set was obtained from a woman between 40 and 50 years old in good health and CMV-seronegative.

V gene TRBV30 combines with J gene TRBJ2-7; D unresolved. Germline V CDR1 and CDR2: GTSNPN, SVGIG (reference sequence). This CDR3 has 13 amino acids. CDR3 loop: CAGAKTISYEQYF. The CDR3 nucleotides are TGTGCTGGAGCAAAGACCATCTCCTACGAGCAGTACTTC.

This chain connects TRBV5-6 to TRBJ2-1; 11 positions match TRBD2. V was pared by 4 bases and J by 7 bases, with 7 bases of the junction left unmatched. The CDR3 sequence is 15 residues long. CDR1 and CDR2 (germline): SGHDT, YYEEEE. This CDR3 reads CASSRTSGSWNEQFF. The CDR3 coding sequence is TGTGCCAGCAGCCGCACTAGCGGGAGTTGGAATGAGCAGTTCTTC.

V gene TRBV18 combines with J gene TRBJ2-2, with D possibly being TRBD2 (5 bases). The germline V and J ends were trimmed by 0 bases and 0 bases, with 5 bases remaining between them. CDR3 size: 15 residues. Per germline, CDR1 KGHSH and CDR2 LQKENI. CDR3 protein: CASSPPLANTGELFF. Here the CDR3 DNA reads TGTGCCAGCTCACCACCACTAGCGAACACCGGGGAGCTGTTTTTT.

V is TRBV11-3 and J is TRBJ2-3, with no clear D. This CDR3 spans 13 amino acids. With 4 bases removed from V and 2 bases from J, the gap between germline ends came to 7 bases. Germline V CDR1 and CDR2: SGHNT, YENEEA. The CDR3: CASSWRYTDTQYF. CDR3 nucleotides: TGTGCCAGCAGCTGGAGATACACAGATACGCAGTATTTT.

The chain is built from TRBV29-1 and TRBJ2-5; D is perhaps TRBD1 (5 bases). The V end was cut by 0 bases, the J end by 5 bases, with 16 bases between. This CDR3 is 15 amino acids long. Germline CDR1 SQVTM, CDR2 ANQGSEA. CDR3 region: CSVEDWLRSGETQYF. CDR3 coding DNA: TGCAGCGTTGAAGATTGGCTCAGGTCAGGGGAGACCCAGTACTTC.

Concerning this clone itself: Other DNA sequences from this sample encode an identical CDR3 as well. The V gene is TRBV6-5, the J gene TRBJ2-7, with D possibly TRBD1 on 5 matching bases. Trimming removed 3 bases from V and 0 bases from J, with 6 bases in between. Looked up from germline, CDR1 is MNHEY and CDR2 is SVGAGI. The CDR3 runs 13 residues. This CDR3 is CASSYDSSYEQYF. CDR3 nucleotides: TGTGCCAGCAGTTATGACAGCTCCTACGAGCAGTACTTC.

CDR3 DNA sequence: TGTGCCAGCTCACCTCAGGGGATCCACTCAGCTAACTATGGCTACACCTTC. Its translation: CASSPQGIHSANYGYTF. The chain couples TRBV18 to TRBJ1-2; maybe TRBD1 (6 bases). V lost 3 bases and J lost 0, with 17 bases in between. CDR3 length equals 17 residues. Per germline, CDR1 KGHSH and CDR2 LQKENI.

The chain is built from TRBV5-1 and TRBJ1-1, with 9 nucleotides matching TRBD1. Germline CDR1 is SGHRS and CDR2 is YFSETQ. This CDR3 is built from 13 residues. Germline trimming cut 0 bases from V and 6 bases from J; bases unmatched to any gene: 0. The CDR3 DNA is TGCGCCAGCAGCTTGGGACAGGGGGCTGAAGCTTTCTTT. It yields the protein CASSLGQGAEAFF.

The V and J genes are TRBV7-9 and TRBJ2-1, with unresolved D. There are 13 residues in the CDR3. V lost 4 bases and J lost 4, with 8 bases in between. Germline V gives CDR1 SEHNR, CDR2 FQNEAQ (reference sequence). The CDR3 region is CASSSTPYNEQFF. The CDR3 DNA reads TGTGCCAGCAGCTCCACACCTTACAATGAGCAGTTCTTC.

This chain joins TRBV11-3 and TRBJ2-5; possible D gene TRBD2, 6 bases. Trimming stripped 5 bases from V and 1 base from J, with 11 bases between. Germline CDR1 and CDR2: SGHNT and YENEEA. CDR3 size: 14 residues. CDR3 DNA sequence: TGTGCCAGCAGCCGCCCGGGGGTCCAAGAGACCCAGTACTTC. Translating gives CASSRPGVQETQYF.

The J gene is TRBJ1-6, the V gene TRBV9; no clear D. Looked up from germline, CDR1 is SGDLS and CDR2 is YYNGEE. This CDR3 is built from 15 residues. V shed 0 bases and J shed 9 bases, with 13 bases lying between them. In DNA, the CDR3 is TGTGCCAGCAGCGTAGATGCATTCGAGGGTTCACCCCTCCACTTT. Its protein is CASSVDAFEGSPLHF. Drawing the rest from reference TRBV9 and TRBJ1-6, the complete variable domain is DSGVTQTPKHLITATGQRVTLRCSPRSGDLSVYWYQQSLDQGLQFLIQYYNGEERAKGNILERFSAQQFPDLHSELNLSSLELGDSALYFCASSVDAFEGSPLHFGNGTRLTVT.

This chain links TRBV29-1 with TRBJ2-7, with 9 bases aligning to TRBD1. Germline CDR1 reads SQVTM; CDR2 reads ANQGSEA. J lost 4 bases, V lost 6 bases, and 7 bases had no gene match. CDR3 length equals 13 residues. The CDR3 DNA reads as TGCAGCGTAGGACAGGGGTCGGGTTACGAGCAGTACTTC. This encodes CSVGQGSGYEQYF.

The rearrangement uses TRBV7-9 and TRBJ2-7, with 14 bases matching TRBD2. CDR3 length: 14 residues. Losses at the gene ends were 5 bases for V and 5 bases for J; bases not matched to a gene: 2. Germline lookup yields CDR1 SEHNR and CDR2 FQNEAQ (reference sequence). Here the CDR3 DNA reads TGTGCCAGCAGCCGACTAGCGGGAGGGGACGAGCAGTACTTC. Its translation: CASSRLAGGDEQYF. Combining the CDR3 with reference TRBV7-9 and TRBJ2-7 gives the whole variable domain DTGVSQNPRHKITKRGQNVTFRCDPISEHNRLYWYRQTLGQGPEFLTYFQNEAQLEKSRLLSDRFSAERPKGSFSTLEIQRTEQGDSAMYLCASSRLAGGDEQYFGPGTRLTVT.

The chain joins TRBV7-9 to TRBJ2-3; D might be TRBD1 (5 bases). Germline V gene lookup returns CDR1 SEHNR and CDR2 FQNEAQ (reference sequence). CDR3 size: 15 residues. The ends were cut back, 1 base at V and 4 bases at J, with 12 bases in the middle. The chain's CDR3 is CASSLDWGLADTQYF. The CDR3 bases are TGTGCCAGCAGCTTAGATTGGGGCCTGGCAGATACGCAGTATTTT.

This CDR3 reads CASKESGSGEQFF. The CDR3 DNA reads as TGTGCCAGCAAGGAGAGCGGGAGTGGTGAGCAGTTCTTC. This chain connects TRBV6-1 to TRBJ2-1, with 8 bases identical to TRBD2. V trimming: 7 bases; J trimming: 9 bases; junction bases outside the gene matches: 8. The V gene's germline CDR1 is MNHNS and CDR2 SASEGT. This CDR3 is 13 amino acids long.

This sequence joins TRBV18 and TRBJ1-1, with D maybe TRBD1 (6 bases). There are 14 residues in the CDR3. From germline, CDR1 is KGHSH and CDR2 LQKENI. The V gene lost 6 bases and the J gene lost 0 bases, with 11 bases spanning the gap. CDR3 residues: CASSTGHLNTEAFF. The CDR3 nucleotides are TGTGCCAGCTCGACGGGACACTTGAACACTGAAGCTTTCTTT.

On this clone: One end of the junction does not line up with germline, which may come from a read error. This chain links TRBV7-9 with TRBJ2-5, with a tentative D call TRBD1 (6 bases). Germline-derived CDR1 and CDR2 are SEHNR and FQNEAQ (reference sequence). The CDR3 totals 14 residues. This CDR3 reads CSSSLVGHQETQYF. The DNA for the CDR3 is TGTTCCAGCAGCTTAGTGGGACATCAAGAGACCCAGTACTTC.

The CDR3 is CASSPTGERDTEAFF. In DNA, the CDR3 is TGCGCCAGCAGCCCCACCGGGGAGAGGGACACTGAAGCTTTCTTT. The rearrangement joins TRBV4-1 to TRBJ1-1; no firm D call. CDR3 length: 15 amino acids. V gave up 4 bases and J gave up 3 bases, with 15 bases separating them. Germline CDR1 and CDR2: MGHRA and YSYEKL.

V gene TRBV10-3 combines with J gene TRBJ2-5; 8 bases match TRBD1. The V segment lost 5 bases and the J segment 1 base; nucleotides outside the gene matches: 3. Germline V CDR1 and CDR2: ENHRY, SYGVKD. The CDR3 loop spans 14 amino acids. The CDR3 DNA sequence: TGTGCCATCAGTCCACAGGGGGGCCAAGAGACCCAGTACTTC. This encodes CAISPQGGQETQYF.

The genes are TRBV6-5 and TRBJ2-1, with D uncertain. The CDR3 covers 14 residues. Germline CDR1 reads MNHEY; CDR2 reads SVGAGI. V gave up 5 bases and J gave up 3 bases, with 11 bases separating them. The CDR3 DNA follows: TGTGCCAGCAGTGAAGAAATTAGCTACAATGAGCAGTTCTTC. Protein product: CASSEEISYNEQFF.

The genes are TRBV9 and TRBJ2-3; the match to TRBD2 covers 7 bases. The V and J ends lost 3 bases and 1 base, in that order; junction bases with no gene match: 5. This CDR3 has 15 residues. Germline loops: CDR1 SGDLS, CDR2 YYNGEE. CDR3 sequence: CASSESGARTDTQYF. Written as DNA, the CDR3 is TGTGCCAGCAGCGAGAGCGGGGCCCGCACAGATACGCAGTATTTT.

The chain carries TRBV19 and TRBJ2-1; D possibly corresponds to TRBD2 (5 bases). The CDR3 sequence is 15 residues long. Trimming left V 7 bases short and J 1 base short, with 14 bases between. Germline CDR1 is LNHDA and CDR2 is SQIVND (reference sequence). CDR3 residues: CASTEGSVSYNEQFF. The DNA of the CDR3 is TGTGCCAGTACCGAAGGGAGTGTTTCCTACAATGAGCAGTTCTTC. Looking up the rest from reference TRBV19 and TRBJ2-1 gives the full variable domain: DGGITQSPKYLFRKEGQNVTLSCEQNLNHDAMYWYRQDPGQGLRLIYYSQIVNDFQKGDIAEGYSVSREKKESFPLTVTSAQKNPTAFYLCASTEGSVSYNEQFFGPGTRLTVL.

This sequence joins TRBV7-2 and TRBJ1-5, with a weak D call TRBD1 (5 bases). This CDR3 is built from 14 residues. Germline loops: CDR1 SGHTA, CDR2 FQGNSA. Trimming removed 3 bases from V and 0 bases from J, with 6 bases in between. The CDR3 nucleotides are TGTGCCAGCAGCTTCGACAGTAGCAATCAGCCCCAGCATTTT. This codes for CASSFDSSNQPQHF.

The sample holds a few counts of this clone. CDR3 residues: CASSLAGQGDNEQFF. CDR3 nucleotides: TGTGCCAGCAGCTTAGCTGGACAGGGAGACAATGAGCAGTTCTTC. V usage is TRBV11-3 and J usage is TRBJ2-1, with TRBD1 identical over 8 bases. After removal of 1 base from V and 5 bases from J, the junction contained 4 bases not matched to a gene. Looked up from germline, CDR1 is SGHNT and CDR2 is YENEEA. The CDR3 runs 15 residues. Full variable domain (outside the CDR3, taken from reference TRBV11-3 and TRBJ2-1): EAGVVQSPRYKIIEKKQPVAFWCNPISGHNTLYWYLQNLGQGPELLIRYENEEAVDDSQLPKDRFSAERLKGVDSTLKIQPAELGDSAVYLCASSLAGQGDNEQFFGPGTRLTVL.

This chain joins TRBV27 and TRBJ2-3, with 8 bases that match TRBD1. This CDR3 is 16 amino acids long. V was clipped by 4 bases and J by 1 base; unmatched bases: 7. Germline lookup yields CDR1 MNHEY and CDR2 SMNVEV (reference sequence). Here the CDR3 reads CASSSIQGVGTDTQYF. As DNA, the CDR3 is TGTGCCAGCAGTTCCATACAGGGGGTCGGCACAGATACGCAGTATTTT.

The sample holds one count of this clone. The rearrangement uses TRBV5-1 and TRBJ2-1, with D possibly matching TRBD2 (6 bases). Between the trimmed V and J ends, which lost 5 bases and 3 bases, there was a span of 15 bases. Germline loops: CDR1 SGHRS, CDR2 YFSETQ. The CDR3 has 15 amino acids. This CDR3 is CASSAVAEHYNEQFF. CDR3 bases: TGCGCCAGCAGTGCGGTAGCGGAACACTACAATGAGCAGTTCTTC.

The rearrangement links TRBV7-8 to TRBJ2-1, with TRBD2 matching 9 bases. V gave up 3 bases and J gave up 6 bases; unmatched junction bases: 12. The CDR3 loop spans 17 amino acids. From germline, CDR1 is SGHVS and CDR2 FQNEAQ. CDR3 loop: CASSFRYRREGRNEQFF. Here the CDR3 DNA reads TGTGCCAGCAGCTTCAGGTACCGGCGGGAGGGCCGCAATGAGCAGTTCTTC.

The gene calls are TRBV13 and TRBJ2-3, with 11 positions matching TRBD2. The V gene's germline CDR1 is PRHDT and CDR2 FYEKMQ (reference sequence). The CDR3 length is 16 residues. J was trimmed by 2 bases and V by 5 bases; bases with no gene match: 6. CDR3 residues: CASSPRLAGFTDTQYF. The CDR3 coding sequence is TGTGCCAGCAGCCCTAGACTAGCGGGATTCACAGATACGCAGTATTTT.

Here the CDR3 reads CASSLALSGSNYEQYF. The CDR3 DNA is TGCGCCAGCAGCTTGGCCCTCAGCGGGAGCAACTACGAGCAGTACTTC. This chain connects TRBV5-1 to TRBJ2-7, with 8 bases matching TRBD2. The CDR3 covers 16 residues. Germline CDR1 is SGHRS and CDR2 is YFSETQ. J was trimmed by 3 bases and V by 0 bases; bases with no gene match: 8.

This clone occurred many times. The CDR3 region has the DNA TGTGCCAGCAGTAAGGAGTCTAGCACAGATACGCAGTATTTT. This sequence encodes CASSKESSTDTQYF. The J gene is TRBJ2-3, the V gene TRBV6-4; no definite D call. CDR1 and CDR2 (germline): MRHNA, SNTAGT. V lost 5 bases and J 0 bases, leaving 9 bases between the germline ends. The CDR3 contains 14 residues.

This clone was recorded a few times. The chain joins TRBV30 to TRBJ2-3; D is unresolved. The CDR3 length is 14 residues. The germline V gene encodes CDR1 GTSNPN and CDR2 SVGIG (reference sequence). Trimming took off 2 bases at V and 0 bases at J, with 9 bases between the two ends. Here the CDR3 reads CAWSPGSSTDTQYF. CDR3 sequence (DNA): TGTGCCTGGAGTCCCGGTAGTAGCACAGATACGCAGTATTTT.

The J gene is TRBJ2-3, the V gene TRBV11-2; TRBD2 might be the D (5 bases). Deletions cut 2 bases from V and 0 bases from J, with 12 bases between. Per the germline V gene, CDR1 is SGHAT and CDR2 is FQNNGV. The CDR3 extends over 16 amino acids. The CDR3 protein is CASSLLGGWSTDTQYF. CDR3 nucleotides: TGTGCCAGCAGCTTATTGGGCGGGTGGAGCACAGATACGCAGTATTTT.